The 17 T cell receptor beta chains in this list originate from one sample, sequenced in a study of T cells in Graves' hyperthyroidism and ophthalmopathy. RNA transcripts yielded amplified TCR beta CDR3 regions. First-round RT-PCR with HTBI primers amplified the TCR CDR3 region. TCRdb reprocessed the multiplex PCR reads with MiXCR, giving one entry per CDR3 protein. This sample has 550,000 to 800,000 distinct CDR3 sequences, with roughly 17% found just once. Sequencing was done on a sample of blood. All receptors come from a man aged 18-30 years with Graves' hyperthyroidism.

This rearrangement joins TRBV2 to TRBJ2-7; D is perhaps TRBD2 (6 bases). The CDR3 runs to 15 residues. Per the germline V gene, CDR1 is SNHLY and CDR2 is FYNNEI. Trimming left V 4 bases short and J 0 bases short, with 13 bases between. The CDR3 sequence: CASSVSGSSSYEQYF. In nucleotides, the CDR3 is TGTGCCAGCAGTGTCAGCGGGTCCTCCTCCTACGAGCAGTACTTC.

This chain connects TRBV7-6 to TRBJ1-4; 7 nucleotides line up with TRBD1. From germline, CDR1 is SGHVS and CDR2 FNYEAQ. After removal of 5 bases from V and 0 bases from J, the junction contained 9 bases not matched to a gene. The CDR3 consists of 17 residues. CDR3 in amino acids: CASSTHPRGATNEKLFF. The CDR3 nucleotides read TGTGCCAGCAGCACTCATCCCAGGGGGGCAACTAATGAAAAACTGTTTTTT.

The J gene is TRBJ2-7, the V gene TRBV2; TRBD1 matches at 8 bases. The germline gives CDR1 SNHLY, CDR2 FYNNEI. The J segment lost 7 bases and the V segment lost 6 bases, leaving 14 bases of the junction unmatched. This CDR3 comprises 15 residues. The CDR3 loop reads CASRDRTGFGSEQYF. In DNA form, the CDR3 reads TGTGCCAGCAGGGACCGGACAGGGTTTGGGTCGGAGCAGTACTTC.

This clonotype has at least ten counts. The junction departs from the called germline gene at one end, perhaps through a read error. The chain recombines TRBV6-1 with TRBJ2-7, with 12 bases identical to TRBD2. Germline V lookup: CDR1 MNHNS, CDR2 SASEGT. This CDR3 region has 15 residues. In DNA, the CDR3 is TGTGCCAGCAGTCTAGCGGGAGGGATTTCCTATGAGCAGTACTTC. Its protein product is CASSLAGGISYEQYF.

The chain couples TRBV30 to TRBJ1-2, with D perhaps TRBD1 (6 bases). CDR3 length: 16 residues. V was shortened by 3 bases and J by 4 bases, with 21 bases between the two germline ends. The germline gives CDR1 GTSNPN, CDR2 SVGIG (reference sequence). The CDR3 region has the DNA TGTGCCTGGAGGGGACACAGCACCGAAACCCTCTATGGCTACACCTTC. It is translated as CAWRGHSTETLYGYTF.

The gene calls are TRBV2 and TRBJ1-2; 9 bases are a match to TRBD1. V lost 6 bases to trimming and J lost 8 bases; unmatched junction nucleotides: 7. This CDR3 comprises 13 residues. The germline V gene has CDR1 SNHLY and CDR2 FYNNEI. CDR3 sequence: CASRETGGNGYTF. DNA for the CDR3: TGTGCCAGCAGGGAGACAGGGGGAAACGGCTACACCTTC.

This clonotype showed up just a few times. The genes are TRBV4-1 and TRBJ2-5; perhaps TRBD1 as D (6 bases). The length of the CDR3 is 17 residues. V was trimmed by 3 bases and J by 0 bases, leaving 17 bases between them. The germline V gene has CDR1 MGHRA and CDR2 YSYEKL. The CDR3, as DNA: TGCGCCAGCAGCCACCCCGACAGGAGCTTTTACCAAGAGACCCAGTACTTC. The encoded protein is CASSHPDRSFYQETQYF.

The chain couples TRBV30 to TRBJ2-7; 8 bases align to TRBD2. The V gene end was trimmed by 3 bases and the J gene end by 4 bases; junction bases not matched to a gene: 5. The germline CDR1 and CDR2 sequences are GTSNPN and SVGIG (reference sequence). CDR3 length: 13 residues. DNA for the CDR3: TGTGCCTGGAGGTCCAGCGGGAGATACGAGCAGTACTTC. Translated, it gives CAWRSSGRYEQYF.

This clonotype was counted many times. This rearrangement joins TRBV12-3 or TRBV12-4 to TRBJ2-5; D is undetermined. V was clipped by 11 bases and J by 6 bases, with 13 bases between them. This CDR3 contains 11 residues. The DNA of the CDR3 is TGTGCCTCTGCGGCTGGGAAGACCCAGTACTTC. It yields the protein CASAAGKTQYF.

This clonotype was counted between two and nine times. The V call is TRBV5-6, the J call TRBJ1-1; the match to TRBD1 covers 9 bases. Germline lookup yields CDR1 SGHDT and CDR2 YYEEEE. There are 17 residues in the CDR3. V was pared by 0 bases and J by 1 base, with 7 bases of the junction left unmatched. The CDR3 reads CASSLGAGQGKNTEAFF. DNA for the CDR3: TGTGCCAGCAGCTTGGGGGCAGGACAGGGGAAGAACACTGAAGCTTTCTTT.

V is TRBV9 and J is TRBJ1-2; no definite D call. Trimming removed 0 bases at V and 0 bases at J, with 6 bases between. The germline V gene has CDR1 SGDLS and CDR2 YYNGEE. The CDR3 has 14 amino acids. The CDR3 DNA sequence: TGTGCCAGCAGCGTAGTGGGATCTAACTATGGCTACACCTTC. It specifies CASSVVGSNYGYTF.

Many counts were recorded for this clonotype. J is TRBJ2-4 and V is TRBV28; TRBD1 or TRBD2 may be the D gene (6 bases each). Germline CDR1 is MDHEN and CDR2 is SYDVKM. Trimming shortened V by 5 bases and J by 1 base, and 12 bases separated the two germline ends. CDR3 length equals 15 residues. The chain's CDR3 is CASSERGVAKNIQYF. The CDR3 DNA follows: TGTGCCAGCAGTGAAAGGGGGGTGGCCAAAAACATTCAGTACTTC.

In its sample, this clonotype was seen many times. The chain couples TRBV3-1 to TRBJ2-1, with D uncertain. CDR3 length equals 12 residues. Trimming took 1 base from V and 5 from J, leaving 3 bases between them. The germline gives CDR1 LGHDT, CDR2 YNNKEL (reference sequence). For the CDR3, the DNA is TGTGCCAGCAGCCAAGGAAACAATGAGCAGTTCTTC. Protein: CASSQGNNEQFF.

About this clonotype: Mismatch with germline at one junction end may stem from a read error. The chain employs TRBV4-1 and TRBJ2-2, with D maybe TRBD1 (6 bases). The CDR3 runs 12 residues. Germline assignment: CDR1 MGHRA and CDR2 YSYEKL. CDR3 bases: TGCACCAGCAGCCAAGTCCCAGGGGAACTGTTTTTT. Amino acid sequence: CTSSQVPGELFF.

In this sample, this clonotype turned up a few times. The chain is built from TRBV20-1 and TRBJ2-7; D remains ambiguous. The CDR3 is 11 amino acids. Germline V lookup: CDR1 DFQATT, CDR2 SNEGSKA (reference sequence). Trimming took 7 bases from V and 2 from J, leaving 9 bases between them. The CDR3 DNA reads TGCAGTGTCCTCGCCCCCTACGAGCAGTACTTC. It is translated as CSVLAPYEQYF.

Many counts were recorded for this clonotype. The CDR3 loop reads CASSPNLGTDTQYF. The CDR3 nucleotides read TGTGCCAGCAGCCCAAATTTGGGCACAGATACGCAGTATTTT. The genes are TRBV7-8 and TRBJ2-3; unclear D gene. Germline CDR1 SGHVS, CDR2 FQNEAQ. Trimming took off 5 bases at V and 1 base at J, with 10 bases between the two ends. The CDR3 length is 14 residues.

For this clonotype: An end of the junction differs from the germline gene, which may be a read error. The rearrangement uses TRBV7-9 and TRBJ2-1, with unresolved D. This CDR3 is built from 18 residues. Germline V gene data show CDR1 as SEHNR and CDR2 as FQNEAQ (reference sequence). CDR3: CASIPEHVDRLSFNEQFF. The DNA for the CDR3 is TGTGCCAGCATCCCGGAACACGTGGACCGCCTCTCCTTCAATGAGCAGTTCTTC.